This paragraph reports one TCR beta chain. TCRdb's copy holds only in-frame clones and misses some; the assay was immunoSEQ multiplex PCR. The data hold about 120,000 clones, with more than 75% observed a single time. These data originate in a study of T cell responses to AZD1222 COVID-19 vaccine. The CDR3 totals 16 residues. Germline loops: CDR1 SGHAT, CDR2 FQNNGV. Trimming removed 5 bases from V and 0 bases from J; junction bases left unmatched: 6. The receptor was derived from an adult who received the AZD1222 COVID-19 vaccine. The sample here was peripheral blood, taken 28 days after the second AZD1222 dose. V usage is TRBV11-2 and J usage is TRBJ2-1, with 8 bases matching TRBD2. This CDR3 is CASSLGGESSYNEQFF. CDR3 DNA: TGTGCCAGCAGCCTCGGGGGGGAGAGCTCCTACAATGAGCAGTTCTTC.